The rows below give T cell receptor beta chains drawn from one sample of a study of blood T cell repertoires in COVID-19. Using immunoSEQ multiplex PCR, the repertoire was profiled, and TCRdb retains in-frame clones only, with some absent. The sample holds 200,000 or so clones; 88% are singletons and the top ten take 2.5% to 3%. The sample was PBMCs or T cells enriched from blood (not recorded which). These receptors were taken from a woman in her thirties who had recovered from COVID-19. Each CDR3 is given with its conserved first and last residue. Fields, in order: clone size, V gene, CDR3 length, J gene, D gene, CDR3 protein. D genes are given only for firm matches. Size is stated for part of the rows, as once, few or many counts, or as a class when the clone is expanded.

-	TRBV6-5	14	TRBJ1-1	-	CASSLLGGRAEAFF
once	TRBV5-6	16	TRBJ1-2	-	CASINRDTHYNYGYTF
-	TRBV14	17	TRBJ1-1	-	CASSQDRPGIRSTEAFF
-	TRBV19	13	TRBJ1-1	-	CASGPTGNTEAFF
-	TRBV5-1	14	TRBJ1-6	TRBD1	CASSTGTGISPLHF
few	TRBV19	16	TRBJ1-2	TRBD1	CASSTPFGGQAYGYTF
-	TRBV12-3/TRBV12-4	13	TRBJ2-1	TRBD2	CASSYLAGGRWFF
-	TRBV7-9	15	TRBJ2-7	-	CASSVPEGQPEEQYF
-	TRBV4-2	18	TRBJ2-3	TRBD2	CASSQDGAAGGLADTQYF
-	TRBV19	14	TRBJ1-6	TRBD1	CASSVTGTGSPLHF
-	TRBV5-4	15	TRBJ2-2	TRBD1	CASRPGQGLTGELFF
-	TRBV19	17	TRBJ2-1	-	CASSIVGGSPSENEQFF
few	TRBV27	15	TRBJ1-2	-	CASSPIQGGNYGYTF
once	TRBV6-5	14	TRBJ1-5	TRBD1	CASSRGQINQPQHF
-	TRBV5-4	13	TRBJ1-1	-	CASSPRGNTEAFF
once	TRBV7-6	13	TRBJ2-7	-	CASSRGGSYEQYF
-	TRBV27	15	TRBJ1-2	-	CASRNSRGTNYGYTF
-	TRBV18	18	TRBJ1-3	TRBD1	CASSLGTGGFLSGNTIYF
-	TRBV5-1	15	TRBJ2-2	TRBD2	CASSSTSGATGELFF
-	TRBV9	15	TRBJ1-4	-	CASAGGARVGEKLFF
-	TRBV10-3	13	TRBJ2-7	-	CATEPGVGYEQYF
few	TRBV2	15	TRBJ2-1	TRBD2	CASTVAGGSRNEQFF
-	TRBV6-5	15	TRBJ1-4	TRBD1	CASSTQQGLGEKLFF
-	TRBV7-2	12	TRBJ1-2	-	CASRNGEIGYTF
-	TRBV4-2	17	TRBJ1-1	TRBD1	CASSLRGGQPLGAEAFF
-	TRBV4-1	15	TRBJ2-1	TRBD2	CASSQILAGDFKQFF
-	TRBV19	14	TRBJ2-5	TRBD1	CASLGRDRAETQYF
-	TRBV4-2	11	TRBJ1-2	-	CASSQGGGYTF
-	TRBV6-5	12	TRBJ1-6	TRBD1	CASSRNTGQGDF
-	TRBV7-2	13	TRBJ1-5	-	CASSFAGDQPQHF
-	TRBV7-3	15	TRBJ2-1	TRBD2	CASSTGEGSRNEQFF
-	TRBV27	18	TRBJ1-4	TRBD1	CASSFGQGYGPSNEKLFF
many	TRBV7-2	15	TRBJ1-4	-	CASSPMLTGGEKLFF
-	TRBV19	11	TRBJ1-3	-	CASSIGRVIYF
-	TRBV7-3	15	TRBJ2-2	-	CASSLSGRGYGELFF
-	TRBV12-5	15	TRBJ1-1	-	CASGLGGRGNTEAFF
few	TRBV25-1	11	TRBJ1-2	-	CASSEQGGYTF
-	TRBV19	15	TRBJ1-5	TRBD1	CASSRPRGGGQPQHF
-	TRBV10-3	14	TRBJ1-5	-	CAISDSGGNQPQHF
-	TRBV19	15	TRBJ2-7	TRBD1	CASSIRDRGSYEQYF
medium-sized	TRBV5-1	14	TRBJ1-2	-	CASTPRGGGYGYTF
-	TRBV6-2/TRBV6-3	12	TRBJ2-7	-	CASSYRQYEQYF
-	TRBV5-4	17	TRBJ2-1	TRBD2	CASSNDKIAGGHNEQFF
few	TRBV6-4	16	TRBJ2-1	TRBD2	CASSVSGGGAHDEQFF
once	TRBV19	14	TRBJ1-2	-	CASSIDPTNYGYTF
once	TRBV2	11	TRBJ1-2	-	CASSVEAYYTF
-	TRBV5-1	15	TRBJ2-7	-	CASSLLGRASYEQYF
many	TRBV4-1	19	TRBJ2-2	TRBD1	CASSQDFVWDRGRTGELFF
-	TRBV28	15	TRBJ1-2	-	CASSRPGGRLYGYTF
once	TRBV14	13	TRBJ1-2	TRBD1	CASSPGQGLGYTF
-	TRBV19	14	TRBJ1-6	-	CASDGQGGNSPLHF